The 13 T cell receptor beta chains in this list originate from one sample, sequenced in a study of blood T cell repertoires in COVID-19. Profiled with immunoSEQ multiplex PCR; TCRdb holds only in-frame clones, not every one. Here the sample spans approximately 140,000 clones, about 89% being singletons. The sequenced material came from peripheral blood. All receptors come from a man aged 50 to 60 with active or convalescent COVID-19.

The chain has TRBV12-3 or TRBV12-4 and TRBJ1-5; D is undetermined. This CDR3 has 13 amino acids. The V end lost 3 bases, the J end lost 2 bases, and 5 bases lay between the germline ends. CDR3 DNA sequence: TGTGCCAGCAGTTTCACAGGCAATCAGCCCCAGCATTTT. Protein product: CASSFTGNQPQHF.

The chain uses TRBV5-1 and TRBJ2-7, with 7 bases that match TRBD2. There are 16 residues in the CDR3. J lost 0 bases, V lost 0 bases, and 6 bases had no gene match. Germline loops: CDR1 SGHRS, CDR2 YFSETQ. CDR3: CASSLETSIHSYEQYF. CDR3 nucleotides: TGCGCCAGCAGCTTGGAGACTAGCATCCACTCCTACGAGCAGTACTTC. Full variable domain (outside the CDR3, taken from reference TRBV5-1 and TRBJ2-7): KAGVTQTPRYLIKTRGQQVTLSCSPISGHRSVSWYQQTPGQGLQFLFEYFSETQRNKGNFPGRFSGRQFSNSRSEMNVSTLELGDSALYLCASSLETSIHSYEQYFGPGTRLTVT.

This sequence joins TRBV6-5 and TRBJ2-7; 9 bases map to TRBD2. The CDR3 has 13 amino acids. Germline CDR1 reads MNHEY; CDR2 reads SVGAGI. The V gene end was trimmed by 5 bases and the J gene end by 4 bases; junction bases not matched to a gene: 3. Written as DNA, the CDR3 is TGTGCCAGCAGTCTGACTAGCGGATACGAGCAGTACTTC. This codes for CASSLTSGYEQYF.

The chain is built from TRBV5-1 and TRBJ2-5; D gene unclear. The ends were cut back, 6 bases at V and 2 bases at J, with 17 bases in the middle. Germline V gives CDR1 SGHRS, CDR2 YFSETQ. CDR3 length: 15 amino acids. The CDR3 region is CASTSANPPQETQYF. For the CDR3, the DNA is TGCGCCAGCACCTCCGCGAATCCCCCGCAAGAGACCCAGTACTTC.

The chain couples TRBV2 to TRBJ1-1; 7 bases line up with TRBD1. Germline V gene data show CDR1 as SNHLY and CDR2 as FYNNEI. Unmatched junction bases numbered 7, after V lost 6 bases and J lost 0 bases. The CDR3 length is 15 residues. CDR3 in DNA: TGTGCCAGCAGCCGGGACAGTAACATGAACACTGAAGCTTTCTTT. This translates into CASSRDSNMNTEAFF.

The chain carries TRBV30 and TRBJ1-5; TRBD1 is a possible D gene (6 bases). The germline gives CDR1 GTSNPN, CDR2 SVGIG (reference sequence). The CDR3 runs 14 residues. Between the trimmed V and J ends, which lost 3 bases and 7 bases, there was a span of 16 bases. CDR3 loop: CAWRSGGERQPQHF. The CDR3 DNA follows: TGTGCCTGGAGAAGTGGGGGCGAGAGACAGCCCCAGCATTTT. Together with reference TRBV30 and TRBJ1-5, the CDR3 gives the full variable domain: SQTIHQWPATLVQPVGSPLSLECTVEGTSNPNLYWYRQAAGRGLQLLFYSVGIGQISSEVPQNLSASRPQDRQFILSSKKLLLSDSGFYLCAWRSGGERQPQHFGDGTRLSIL.

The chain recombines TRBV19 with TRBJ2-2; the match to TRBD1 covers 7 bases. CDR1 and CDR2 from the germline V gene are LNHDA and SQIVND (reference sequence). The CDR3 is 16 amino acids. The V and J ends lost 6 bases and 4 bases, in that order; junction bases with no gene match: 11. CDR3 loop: CASSDPGQDRTGELFF. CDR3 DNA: TGTGCCAGTAGCGACCCAGGACAGGATCGCACCGGGGAGCTGTTTTTT.

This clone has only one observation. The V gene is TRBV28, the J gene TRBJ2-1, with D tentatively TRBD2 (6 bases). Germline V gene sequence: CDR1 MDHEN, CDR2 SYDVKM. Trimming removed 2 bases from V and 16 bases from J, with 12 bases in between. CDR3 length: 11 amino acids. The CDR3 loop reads CASSLNGGYFF. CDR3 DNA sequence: TGTGCCAGCAGTTTAAACGGAGGGTACTTCTTC.

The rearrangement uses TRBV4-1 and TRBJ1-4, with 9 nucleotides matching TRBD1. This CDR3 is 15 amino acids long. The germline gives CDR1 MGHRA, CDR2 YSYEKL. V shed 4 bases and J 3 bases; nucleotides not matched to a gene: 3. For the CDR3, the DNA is TGCGCCAGCAGCCGAAGACAGGGGGCTAATGAAAAACTGTTTTTT. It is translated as CASSRRQGANEKLFF.

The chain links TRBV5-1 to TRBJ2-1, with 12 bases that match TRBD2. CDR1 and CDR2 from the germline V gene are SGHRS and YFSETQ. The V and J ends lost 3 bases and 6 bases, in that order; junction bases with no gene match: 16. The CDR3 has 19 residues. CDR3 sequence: CASSYGGPSGRARSNEQFF. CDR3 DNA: TGCGCCAGCAGCTACGGGGGGCCTAGCGGGAGGGCCCGGTCCAATGAGCAGTTCTTC.

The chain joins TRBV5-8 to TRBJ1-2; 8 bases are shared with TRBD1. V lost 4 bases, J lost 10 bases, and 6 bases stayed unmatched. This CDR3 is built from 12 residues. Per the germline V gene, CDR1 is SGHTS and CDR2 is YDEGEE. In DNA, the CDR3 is TGTGCCAGCAGCGACCGGGACAGGTCCTACACCTTC. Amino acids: CASSDRDRSYTF.

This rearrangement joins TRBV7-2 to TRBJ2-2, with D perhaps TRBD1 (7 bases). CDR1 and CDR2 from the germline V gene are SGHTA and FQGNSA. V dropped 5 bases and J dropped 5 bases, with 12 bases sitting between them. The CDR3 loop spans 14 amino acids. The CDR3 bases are TGTGCCAGCAGCCAGCAGGGGGGAACCGGGGAGCTGTTTTTT. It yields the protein CASSQQGGTGELFF.

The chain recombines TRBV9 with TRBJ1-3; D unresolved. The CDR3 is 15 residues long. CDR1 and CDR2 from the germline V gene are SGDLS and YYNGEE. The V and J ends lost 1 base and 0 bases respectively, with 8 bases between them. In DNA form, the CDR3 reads TGTGCCAGCAGCGTAACTTGGGCCTCTGGAAACACCATATATTTT. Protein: CASSVTWASGNTIYF.